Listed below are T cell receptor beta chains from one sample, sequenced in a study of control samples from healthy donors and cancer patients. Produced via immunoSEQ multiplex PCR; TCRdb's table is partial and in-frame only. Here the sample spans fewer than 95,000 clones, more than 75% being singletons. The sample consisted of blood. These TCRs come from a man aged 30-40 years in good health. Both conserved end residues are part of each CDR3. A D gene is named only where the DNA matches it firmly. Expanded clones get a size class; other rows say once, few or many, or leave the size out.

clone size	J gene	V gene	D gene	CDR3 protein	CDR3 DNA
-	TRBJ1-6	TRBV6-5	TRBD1	CASSPEDRHNSPLHF	TGTGCCAGCAGTCCCGAGGACAGGCATAATTCACCCCTCCACTTT
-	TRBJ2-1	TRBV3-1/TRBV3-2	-	CASSRDTSYNEQFF	TGTGCCAGCAGCCGGGACACCTCCTACAATGAGCAGTTCTTC
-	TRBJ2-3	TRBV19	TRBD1	CASRSNRDRDTDTQYF	TGTGCCAGTAGGTCCAACCGGGACAGAGACACAGATACGCAGTATTTT
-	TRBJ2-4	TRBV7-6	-	CASSSSAPGAKNIQYF	TGTGCCAGCAGCTCCTCGGCGCCAGGAGCCAAAAACATTCAGTACTTC
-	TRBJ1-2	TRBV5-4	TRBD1	CASSLGGQPYGYTF	TGTGCCAGCAGCTTGGGGGGACAGCCCTATGGCTACACCTTC
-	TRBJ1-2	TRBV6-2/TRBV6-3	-	CASSPVATEGNYGYTF	TGTGCCAGCAGTCCAGTTGCGACAGAGGGGAACTATGGCTACACCTTC
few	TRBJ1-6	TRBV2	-	CASSVGVGGLYPAGF	TGTGCCAGCAGTGTTGGCGTCGGAGGACTCTACCCGGCCGGCTTT
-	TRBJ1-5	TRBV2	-	CASSQDAGSNQPQHF	TGTGCCAGCAGCCAGGATGCTGGGAGCAATCAGCCCCAGCATTTT
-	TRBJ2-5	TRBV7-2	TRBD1	CASSPQTGSETQYF	TGTGCCAGCAGCCCTCAGACAGGGAGCGAGACCCAGTACTTC
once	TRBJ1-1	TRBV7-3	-	CASSLNPSANTEAFF	TGTGCCAGCAGCTTAAACCCCAGCGCGAACACTGAAGCTTTCTTT
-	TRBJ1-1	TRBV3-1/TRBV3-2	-	CASSQERVTEAFF	TGTGCCAGCAGCCAAGAGAGAGTAACTGAAGCTTTCTTT
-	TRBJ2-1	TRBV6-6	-	CASRMDSRNNEQFF	TGTGCCAGCAGGATGGACAGCAGAAACAATGAGCAGTTCTTC
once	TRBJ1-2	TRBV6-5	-	CASSSADRTGYTF	TGTGCCAGCAGTTCCGCCGACAGGACTGGCTACACCTTC
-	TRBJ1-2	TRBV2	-	CASSQGRNYGYTF	TGTGCCAGCAGTCAGGGACGGAACTATGGCTACACCTTC
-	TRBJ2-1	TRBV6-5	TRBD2	CASRIPGGKDEQFF	TGTGCCAGCAGAATTCCCGGGGGGAAAGATGAGCAGTTCTTC
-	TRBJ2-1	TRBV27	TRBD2	CASSVSGVTYNEQFF	TGTGCCAGCAGTGTCAGCGGGGTGACCTACAATGAGCAGTTCTTC
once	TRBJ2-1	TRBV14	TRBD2	CASRPRGGWNEQFF	TGTGCCAGCAGGCCCCGGGGAGGGTGGAATGAGCAGTTCTTC
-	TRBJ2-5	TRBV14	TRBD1	CASSRTGTAAQETQYF	TGTGCCAGCAGCCGAACGGGGACAGCGGCCCAAGAGACCCAGTACTTC
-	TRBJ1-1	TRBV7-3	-	CASSLSGQGPGSTEAFF	TGTGCCAGCAGCTTAAGTGGGCAGGGTCCGGGGTCCACTGAAGCTTTCTTT
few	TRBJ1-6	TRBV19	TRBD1	CASSIGGTGNSPLHF	TGTGCCAGTAGTATAGGTGGGACAGGGAATTCACCCCTCCACTTT